One and the same sample provided the 27 T cell receptor beta chains below, sequenced in a study of shared clonotypes between healthy human individuals. Clones were read by immunoSEQ multiplex PCR, and TCRdb kept only the in-frame ones, dropping some. Of about 480,000 clones listed, about 79% were seen once; the top ten hold around an eighth. The sample comprised PBMCs. The receptors were sampled from a woman aged 40 to 50 in good health. Some clones in this sample may be carry-over from other donors' samples.

This clone was found a few times. The CDR3 DNA reads TGTGCCTGGAGTATCAAGGGGGCTTTTAGCGGGGGTTACAATGAGCAGTTCTTC. Residues: CAWSIKGAFSGGYNEQFF. The rearrangement joins TRBV30 to TRBJ2-1, with 9 bases lining up with TRBD2. With 2 bases clipped from V and 4 bases from J, the junction kept 15 bases outside the gene matches. Germline V CDR1 and CDR2: GTSNPN, SVGIG (reference sequence). This CDR3 has 18 amino acids.

The chain carries TRBV9 and TRBJ2-3; 7 nucleotides align to TRBD2. This CDR3 is built from 15 residues. Germline V gene lookup returns CDR1 SGDLS and CDR2 YYNGEE. V lost 4 bases, J lost 2 bases, and 7 bases stayed unmatched. The CDR3 region has the DNA TGTGCCAGCAGCCCCAGGGAGGGCTCCACAGATACGCAGTATTTT. Encoded protein: CASSPREGSTDTQYF.

The chain is built from TRBV15 and TRBJ1-1; D is perhaps TRBD1 (5 bases). V was trimmed by 6 bases and J by 0 bases, leaving 11 bases between them. The CDR3 runs 14 residues. CDR1 and CDR2 (germline): LNHNV, YYDKDF (reference sequence). CDR3 DNA: TGTGCCACCAGAGCAGGGCACATGAACACTGAAGCTTTCTTT. It codes for CATRAGHMNTEAFF.

The chain couples TRBV6-1 to TRBJ2-7; D may be TRBD1 or TRBD2 (5 bases each). Between the trimmed V and J ends, which lost 7 bases and 0 bases, there was a span of 7 bases. The germline V gene encodes CDR1 MNHNS and CDR2 SASEGT. The CDR3 is 12 amino acids. The CDR3 sequence: CASKGTSYEQYF. DNA for the CDR3: TGTGCCAGCAAAGGGACCTCCTACGAGCAGTACTTC.

A word on this clone: This specimen includes other DNA sequences encoding the same CDR3. The chain combines TRBV18 with TRBJ2-1; D is undetermined. V lost 0 bases and J lost 7, with 4 bases in between. Germline V gene lookup returns CDR1 KGHSH and CDR2 LQKENI. The CDR3 length is 12 residues. CDR3 nucleotide sequence: TGTGCCAGCTCACCACCGGGGAATGAGCAGTTCTTC. Translation gives CASSPPGNEQFF.

Turning to this clone: A read error is the likely source, as a far larger clone sits one nucleotide away. Other DNA variants within this sample encode the same CDR3. The rearrangement uses TRBV2 and TRBJ1-2; TRBD1 agrees at 7 bases. Looked up from germline, CDR1 is SNHLY and CDR2 is FYNNEI. This CDR3 region has 14 residues. The trim removed 1 base at V and 8 bases at J, leaving 7 bases unmatched. CDR3 DNA: TGTGCCAGCAGTGAAGGGGGGACAGTGTACGGCTACACCTTC. This encodes CASSEGGTVYGYTF. Full variable domain (remainder filled in from reference TRBV2 and TRBJ1-2): EPEVTQTPSHQVTQMGQEVILRCVPISNHLYFYWYRQILGQKVEFLVSFYNNEISEKSEIFDDQFSVERPDGSNFTLKIRSTKLEDSAMYFCASSEGGTVYGYTFGSGTRLTVV.

The rearrangement joins TRBV7-6 to TRBJ1-4; D gene ambiguous. Trimming stripped 5 bases from V and 8 bases from J, with 12 bases between. Germline V gene lookup returns CDR1 SGHVS and CDR2 FNYEAQ. This CDR3 is built from 13 residues. CDR3 region: CASSRQLGEKLFF. For the CDR3, the DNA is TGTGCCAGCAGCCGCCAACTGGGGGAAAAACTGTTTTTT.

CDR3 nucleotide sequence: TGTGCCAGCAGCCAAAGACGGGAGGGCCAGGACACCGGGGAGCTGTTTTTT. Protein product: CASSQRREGQDTGELFF. V and J are TRBV4-2 and TRBJ2-2, with 8 positions matching TRBD2. Losses at the gene ends were 2 bases for V and 3 bases for J; bases not matched to a gene: 8. CDR3 size: 17 residues. CDR1 is LGHNA, CDR2 YNFKEQ, per germline.

The gene calls are TRBV7-2 and TRBJ1-5; tentatively, D is TRBD1 (5 bases). Germline V gives CDR1 SGHTA, CDR2 FQGNSA. The CDR3 is 15 amino acids. V was clipped by 5 bases and J by 0 bases, with 11 bases between them. CDR3 coding DNA: TGTGCCAGCAGCCGGGGGGTCCTTAGCAATCAGCCCCAGCATTTT. It specifies CASSRGVLSNQPQHF. Variable domain in full (rest from reference TRBV7-2 and TRBJ1-5): GAGVSQSPSNKVTEKGKDVELRCDPISGHTALYWYRQSLGQGLEFLIYFQGNSAPDKSGLPSDRFSAERTGGSVSTLTIQRTQQEDSAVYLCASSRGVLSNQPQHFGDGTRLSIL.

This clone was detected many times. V gene TRBV28 combines with J gene TRBJ1-2; D gene uncertain. From germline, CDR1 is MDHEN and CDR2 SYDVKM. The V end was cut by 6 bases, the J end by 0 bases, with 14 bases between. The CDR3 sequence is 15 residues long. The CDR3 region has the DNA TGTGCCAGCAGCGTACTGACCGCCACTAACTATGGCTACACCTTC. This encodes CASSVLTATNYGYTF.

This sequence joins TRBV12-5 and TRBJ2-3, with 7 bases identical to TRBD1. The germline CDR1 and CDR2 sequences are LGHNT and FRNRAP. V lost 7 bases to trimming and J lost 5 bases; unmatched junction nucleotides: 9. This CDR3 is built from 14 residues. DNA for the CDR3: TGTGCTAGTGCCAGCGACAGGGTTGAAGATACGCAGTATTTT. Protein: CASASDRVEDTQYF. The complete variable domain, with remaining parts taken from reference TRBV12-5 and TRBJ2-3, reads DARVTQTPRHKVTEMGQEVTMRCQPILGHNTVFWYRQTMMQGLELLAYFRNRAPLDDSGMPKDRFSAEMPDATLATLKIQPSEPRDSAVYFCASASDRVEDTQYFGPGTRLTVL.

V is TRBV9 and J is TRBJ2-5; maybe TRBD2 (6 bases). CDR3 length: 15 amino acids. V was clipped by 5 bases and J by 1 base, with 15 bases between them. CDR1 is SGDLS, CDR2 YYNGEE, per germline. The CDR3 loop reads CASSDLRGGQETQYF. The CDR3 bases are TGTGCCAGCAGTGACCTGCGGGGCGGCCAAGAGACCCAGTACTTC.

The V and J genes are TRBV21-1 and TRBJ2-7. TRBV21-1 is marked as a pseudogene. This CDR3 has 17 amino acids. The CDR3 DNA sequence: TGTGCCAGCAGCAAAGTAGTGCATCAAAGGTTCTCCTACGAGCAGTACTTC. Translation gives CASSKVVHQRFSYEQYF.

Regarding this clone: A single base separates this from a much larger clone, so it may be a read error. The same CDR3 is also encoded by other DNA sequences in this sample. The chain has TRBV7-2 and TRBJ1-1; D is uncertain. The CDR3 is made up of 12 amino acids. V lost 1 base, J lost 2 bases, and 2 bases lay in between. Germline V gene data show CDR1 as SGHTA and CDR2 as FQGNSA. The CDR3 here is CASSLVNTEAFF. The DNA of the CDR3 is TGTGCCAGCAGCTTAGTCAACACTGAAGCTTTCTTT.

The J gene is TRBJ2-3, the V gene TRBV7-2; 9 bases match TRBD2. Germline CDR1 reads SGHTA; CDR2 reads FQGNSA. This CDR3 region has 12 residues. DNA of the CDR3: TGTGGAAGTAGCGGGAGATTAGATACGCAGTATTTT. Its protein is CGSSGRLDTQYF.

This chain joins TRBV2 and TRBJ2-7; tentative D call: TRBD2 (6 bases). Germline values: CDR1 SNHLY, CDR2 FYNNEI. The length of the CDR3 is 14 residues. V gave up 4 bases and J gave up 0 bases, with 10 bases separating them. CDR3 sequence reads: CASSGGGISYEQYF. The CDR3 nucleotides read TGTGCCAGCAGTGGTGGCGGGATCTCCTACGAGCAGTACTTC.

The rearrangement joins TRBV27 to TRBJ1-1, with D unresolved. Between the trimmed V and J ends, which lost 5 bases and 5 bases, there was a span of 9 bases. The CDR3 runs 12 residues. The V gene's germline CDR1 is MNHEY and CDR2 SMNVEV (reference sequence). The chain's CDR3 is CASSMIGTEAFF. DNA of the CDR3: TGTGCCAGCAGTATGATAGGGACTGAAGCTTTCTTT.

This clone was detected a few times. CDR3 loop: CASSLSRVDGYTF. CDR3 sequence (DNA): TGTGCCAGCAGCTTATCAAGAGTTGATGGCTACACCTTC. The J gene is TRBJ1-2, the V gene TRBV7-8; D call uncertain. The CDR3 covers 13 residues. Trimming left V 2 bases short and J 6 bases short, with 10 bases between. Germline-derived CDR1 and CDR2 are SGHVS and FQNEAQ.

The table lists this clone with a few counts. The chain joins TRBV6-5 to TRBJ1-2, with D possibly being TRBD1 (5 bases). From germline, CDR1 is MNHEY and CDR2 SVGAGI. V was shortened by 5 bases and J by 1 base, with 11 bases between the two germline ends. The CDR3 has 14 amino acids. The CDR3 sequence is CASSSLQVNYGYTF. The DNA of the CDR3 is TGTGCCAGCAGTAGCCTACAGGTTAACTATGGCTACACCTTC.

This chain links TRBV7-3 with TRBJ2-2, with D possibly matching TRBD2 (6 bases). Germline loops: CDR1 SGHTA, CDR2 FQGTGA. Trimming stripped 5 bases from V and 5 bases from J, with 12 bases between. The length of the CDR3 is 14 residues. The DNA of the CDR3 is TGTGCCAGCAGCCCGGACTACCGTACCGGGGAGCTGTTTTTT. Its protein product is CASSPDYRTGELFF.

The V gene is TRBV14, the J gene TRBJ2-1; 8 nucleotides line up with TRBD1. The CDR3 length is 15 residues. The junction had 4 bases not matched to a gene; V was cut back by 4 bases and J by 2 bases. The germline V gene has CDR1 SGHDN and CDR2 FVKESK. CDR3 amino acids: CASSPDRGTYNEQFF. The CDR3 bases are TGTGCCAGCAGCCCTGACAGGGGTACCTACAATGAGCAGTTCTTC.

The genes are TRBV11-2 and TRBJ1-1, with TRBD1 matching 7 bases. After removal of 5 bases from V and 4 bases from J, the junction contained 4 bases not matched to a gene. The CDR3 has 13 amino acids. Germline V CDR1 and CDR2: SGHAT, FQNNGV. DNA of the CDR3: TGTGCCAGCAGCAACGACAGGGCCACTGAAGCTTTCTTT. Amino acids: CASSNDRATEAFF. Full variable domain (rest looked up from reference TRBV11-2 and TRBJ1-1): EAGVAQSPRYKIIEKRQSVAFWCNPISGHATLYWYQQILGQGPKLLIQFQNNGVVDDSQLPKDRFSAERLKGVDSTLKIQPAKLEDSAVYLCASSNDRATEAFFGQGTRLTVV.

This clone was seen a single time. V and J are TRBV7-6 and TRBJ2-1; D tentatively fits TRBD1 or TRBD2 (5 bases each). The CDR3 extends over 13 amino acids. Trimming took off 5 bases at V and 8 bases at J, with 13 bases between the two ends. CDR1 and CDR2 from the germline V gene are SGHVS and FNYEAQ. CDR3 sequence reads: CASSGTLRDEQFF. For the CDR3, the DNA is TGTGCCAGCAGCGGGACCTTGCGCGATGAGCAGTTCTTC. The full variable domain, its missing parts supplied by reference TRBV7-6 and TRBJ2-1, is GAGVSQSPRYKVTKRGQDVALRCDPISGHVSLYWYRQALGQGPEFLTYFNYEAQQDKSGLPNDRFSAERPEGSISTLTIQRTEQRDSAMYRCASSGTLRDEQFFGPGTRLTVL.

This clone turned up a few times. Given a far larger clone just one base away, this is likely a sequencing read error. Other nucleotide sequences in the sample specify the same CDR3. The gene calls are TRBV7-2 and TRBJ2-1; D unresolved. Trimming shortened V by 3 bases and J by 4 bases, and 1 base separated the two germline ends. The CDR3 sequence is 11 residues long. The germline V gene encodes CDR1 SGHTA and CDR2 FQGNSA. In DNA, the CDR3 is TGTGCCAGCAGCTTTTACAATGAGCAGTTCTTC. Its translation: CASSFYNEQFF.

The rearrangement uses TRBV6-1 and TRBJ2-1; no reliable D call. V lost 7 bases and J lost 1, with 14 bases in between. The CDR3 has 15 amino acids. Germline V gene lookup returns CDR1 MNHNS and CDR2 SASEGT. The CDR3 here is CASTQVPGSYNEQFF. Here the CDR3 DNA reads TGTGCCAGCACCCAAGTCCCCGGTTCCTACAATGAGCAGTTCTTC.

The V call is TRBV5-1, the J call TRBJ2-1; TRBD2 aligns across 7 bases. The CDR3 consists of 13 residues. Germline CDR1 is SGHRS and CDR2 is YFSETQ. V dropped 1 base and J dropped 9; count of bases not matched to a gene: 4. The CDR3 DNA reads as TGCGCCAGCAGCTTGACGGGAGGAATTGAGCAGTTCTTC. Its protein is CASSLTGGIEQFF.

The J gene is TRBJ1-2, the V gene TRBV30, with 11 bases lining up with TRBD1. Germline assignment: CDR1 GTSNPN and CDR2 SVGIG (reference sequence). The V and J ends lost 3 bases and 6 bases, in that order; junction bases with no gene match: 9. CDR3 length equals 15 residues. This chain's CDR3 is CAWSTGTGGRHGYTF. The CDR3 DNA is TGTGCCTGGAGCACCGGGACAGGGGGTAGGCATGGCTACACCTTC.